This TCR beta chain derives from a study of cytomegalovirus exposure and HLA in healthy donors. Overall study findings and caveats: For most TCR sequences rarity was the rule, although some public TCRs occurred in many donors. Cytomegalovirus status, reportedly, was diagnosed with high specificity and sensitivity by the classifier.

The trim removed 3 bases at V and 0 bases at J, leaving 1 base unmatched. The CDR3 covers 14 residues. The germline CDR1 and CDR2 sequences are SGHTA and FQGNSA. About this clone: Its antigen remains unidentified.

Amplification used 60 Vbeta primers and 13 Jbeta primers. Here immunoSEQ multiplex PCR was the method, and the copy in TCRdb shows in-frame clones only, minus some. The sample lists 100,000 to 150,000 clones, roughly 81% occurring once. The sequenced sample was PBMCs. V usage is TRBV7-2 and J usage is TRBJ2-7; 8 bases agree with TRBD1. The TCR comes from a woman aged 30 to 39 in good health and CMV-seronegative. The CDR3 sequence: CASSLDRVSYEQYF. DNA of the CDR3: TGTGCCAGCAGCTTGGACAGGGTCTCCTACGAGCAGTACTTC.